Listed below are T cell receptor beta chains from one sample, sequenced in a study of blood T cell repertoires in COVID-19. Repertoires were generated with immunoSEQ multiplex PCR, while TCRdb's copy carries only in-frame clones and drops some. The table records some 130,000 clones, roughly nine tenths of them present only once. The sequenced material came from peripheral blood. The receptors stem from a woman aged 65 to 85 with COVID-19, enrolled during active disease. The CDR3 runs from the conserved cysteine through the conserved F or W. A D gene is named only where the DNA matches it firmly. Clone size appears in some rows only: once, few, many, or a class for an expanded clone.

cdr3_aa cdr3_nt v_call d_call clone_size j_call
CASSVEGGRHEQYF TGTGCCAGCAGCGTAGAGGGAGGGCGCCACGAGCAGTACTTC TRBV9 TRBD2 . TRBJ2-7
CATSRGGGGDEQFF TGTGCCACCAGCAGAGGGGGAGGGGGGGATGAGCAGTTCTTC TRBV15 . . TRBJ2-1
CSAAGRGNTEAFF TGCAGCGCGGCAGGACGGGGAAACACTGAAGCTTTCTTT TRBV29-1 . . TRBJ1-1
CASSRERRDYNEQFF TGTGCCAGCAGTAGGGAGAGACGAGACTACAATGAGCAGTTCTTC TRBV6-6 . . TRBJ2-1
CASSLGQFQETQYF TGTGCCAGCAGTTTGGGACAATTTCAAGAGACCCAGTACTTC TRBV28 . . TRBJ2-5
CASSWEATEDSPLHF TGTGCCAGCAGCTGGGAGGCGACAGAAGATTCACCCCTCCACTTT TRBV5-4 . . TRBJ1-6
CASSLEGYRGGKPYEQYF TGTGCCAGCAGCTTAGAGGGCTACAGGGGGGGAAAACCTTACGAGCAGTACTTC TRBV11-2 . . TRBJ2-7
CASSQSRGTGELFF TGTGCCAGCAGCCAGTCCAGGGGGACCGGGGAGCTGTTTTTT TRBV3-1/TRBV3-2 TRBD1 . TRBJ2-2
CASSLNPSGNYNEQFF TGTGCCAGCAGCTTAAATCCTAGCGGAAACTACAATGAGCAGTTCTTC TRBV7-3 TRBD2 . TRBJ2-1
CARSLVQGQLLYNEQFF TGTGCCAGAAGCTTGGTGCAAGGACAGCTACTCTACAATGAGCAGTTCTTC TRBV5-3 . . TRBJ2-1
CASSSGGSSTEAFF TGCGCCAGCAGCTCCGGAGGGTCGTCCACTGAAGCTTTCTTT TRBV5-1 . . TRBJ1-1
CASSLEGAGANVLTF TGTGCCAGCAGTTTAGAGGGGGCTGGGGCCAACGTCCTGACTTTC TRBV27 . . TRBJ2-6
CASSQAGGTVGTDTQYF TGTGCCAGCAGCCAAGCGGGGGGAACCGTCGGCACAGATACGCAGTATTTT TRBV3-1/TRBV3-2 TRBD2 . TRBJ2-3
CASSQLPDTYNSPLHF TGTGCCAGCAGCCAATTGCCGGACACCTATAATTCACCCCTCCACTTT TRBV3-1/TRBV3-2 . . TRBJ1-6
CASSYPGPSRETQYF TGTGCCAGCAGTTACCCGGGTCCGTCGCGAGAGACCCAGTACTTC TRBV3-1/TRBV3-2 . once TRBJ2-5
CASSQFRGEGEKLFF TGTGCCAGCAGCCAGTTCCGGGGGGAAGGTGAAAAACTGTTTTTT TRBV28 . . TRBJ1-4
CASTGGGQGSYGYTF TGTGCCAGCACAGGAGGGGGACAGGGGTCCTATGGCTACACCTTC TRBV19 TRBD1 . TRBJ1-2
CASSFGRGNIQYF TGTGCCAGCAGTTTCGGGCGGGGGAACATTCAGTACTTC TRBV28 TRBD2 . TRBJ2-4
CASRTSGGNEQFF TGTGCCAGCAGGACTAGCGGGGGGAATGAGCAGTTCTTC TRBV27 TRBD2 . TRBJ2-1
CASSLAGQNYGYTF TGTGCCAGCAGCTTGGCGGGACAGAACTATGGCTACACCTTC TRBV5-4 TRBD1 . TRBJ1-2
CASSLTGEYNSPLHF TGTGCCAGCAGTTTGACAGGCGAATATAATTCACCCCTCCACTTT TRBV6-6 . . TRBJ1-6
CAWSPDRNSPLHF TGTGCCTGGAGTCCGGACAGGAATTCACCCCTCCACTTT TRBV30 TRBD1 . TRBJ1-6
CASRKTQGQNSNQPQHF TGTGCCAGCAGAAAAACCCAGGGACAGAATAGCAATCAGCCCCAGCATTTT TRBV28 TRBD1 . TRBJ1-5
CAIRGPSGNTIYF TGTGCCATCAGGGGGCCCTCTGGAAACACCATATATTTT TRBV10-3 . once TRBJ1-3
CASSQDGSGVFYEQYF TGTGCCAGCAGCCAAGATGGGAGCGGGGTTTTCTACGAGCAGTACTTT TRBV3-1/TRBV3-2 TRBD2 . TRBJ2-7
CASSLLQTNEKLFF TGTGCCAGCAGCTTGCTACAGACAAATGAAAAACTGTTTTTT TRBV5-6 . . TRBJ1-4
CASRSLGGAGNTEAFF TGTGCCAGCAGGTCACTAGGAGGGGCAGGGAACACTGAAGCTTTCTTT TRBV5-6 . . TRBJ1-1
CASSSLRRVATNEKLFF TGTGCCAGCAGCTCCCTTCGACGGGTTGCAACTAATGAAAAACTGTTTTTT TRBV11-2 . . TRBJ1-4
CASSPLGGTYEQYF TGTGCCAGCTCACCACTAGGGGGAACCTACGAGCAGTACTTC TRBV18 . . TRBJ2-7
CASRDGSSYNEQFF TGTGCCAGCAGGGACGGGAGCTCCTACAATGAGCAGTTCTTC TRBV28 . . TRBJ2-1
CASSQDSGSNVLTF TGCGCCAGCAGCCAAGATTCGGGGTCCAACGTCCTGACTTTC TRBV4-1 . . TRBJ2-6
CASSLGGQSSYEQYF TGTGCCAGCAGCTTAGGCGGGCAGAGCTCCTACGAGCAGTACTTC TRBV7-2 . . TRBJ2-7
CASSGRGYGMNTEAFF TGTGCCAGCAGTGGTCGAGGGTATGGAATGAACACTGAAGCTTTCTTT TRBV2 . few TRBJ1-1
CASSVVGQGSDTQYF TGTGCCAGCAGCGTAGTGGGACAGGGGTCAGATACGCAGTATTTT TRBV9 TRBD1 once TRBJ2-3
CASRNGYNEQFF TGTGCCAGTAGGAACGGCTACAATGAGCAGTTCTTC TRBV19 . . TRBJ2-1
CASIGFGQGSYGYTF TGTGCCAGCATAGGGTTCGGCCAGGGAAGCTATGGCTACACCTTC TRBV27 . . TRBJ1-2
CAISVSAASSYNEQFF TGTGCCATCAGTGTCAGTGCCGCAAGCTCCTACAATGAGCAGTTCTTC TRBV10-3 . . TRBJ2-1
CASSQDEGLAPNTQYF TGTGCCAGCAGCCAAGACGAGGGACTGGCCCCGAATACGCAGTATTTT TRBV4-2 . . TRBJ2-3
CASRKQGPSYEQYF TGTGCCAGCAGGAAACAGGGCCCCTCCTACGAGCAGTACTTC TRBV28 . . TRBJ2-7
CASSETGAPTGELFF TGTGCCAGCAGTGAGACAGGGGCACCCACCGGGGAGCTGTTTTTT TRBV2 TRBD1 . TRBJ2-2
CASSPGGGLVVYGYTF TGTGCCAGCAGCCCCGGGGGAGGGCTAGTCGTCTATGGCTACACCTTC TRBV11-2 . . TRBJ1-2
CASTTGGDYGYTF TGTGCCAGCACCACGGGGGGAGACTATGGCTACACCTTC TRBV6-5 . few TRBJ1-2
CASSLGQGRHYGYTF TGTGCCAGCAGCTTAGGACAGGGGCGGCACTATGGCTACACCTTC TRBV7-2 TRBD1 . TRBJ1-2
CASSSRGLAGSSTDTQYF TGCGCCAGCAGCTCCCGGGGACTAGCGGGATCTAGCACAGATACGCAGTATTTT TRBV5-1 TRBD2 . TRBJ2-3
CASRGGRTSSYNSPLHF TGTGCCAGCCGGGGCGGGAGAACGAGCTCCTATAATTCACCCCTCCACTTT TRBV5-6 . . TRBJ1-6
CASSPGGAIGYGYTF TGTGCCAGCTCCCCCGGGGGGGCCATCGGCTATGGCTACACCTTC TRBV18 . . TRBJ1-2
CASSIAAGNQPQHF TGTGCCAGTAGTATAGCGGCAGGGAATCAGCCCCAGCATTTT TRBV19 . . TRBJ1-5
CASRERTASLPMNTEAFF TGCGCCAGCCGAGAAAGGACAGCTTCACTGCCCATGAACACTGAAGCTTTCTTT TRBV5-1 . few TRBJ1-1